This T cell receptor (beta chain) was recorded in a study of cytomegalovirus exposure and HLA in healthy donors. On this clone: Its target is not known.

General observations from the study: Both high specificity and high sensitivity reportedly marked the classifier's diagnosis of cytomegalovirus status. Analysis was carried out at a later point, and it linked a missense DCLRE1C variant to TCR beta V- and J-gene trimming. In a later analysis, at a false discovery rate of 0.05, about 17,000 TCR beta sequences matched HLA alleles.

The study ran its PCR with 60 Vbeta and 13 Jbeta primers. Clones were sequenced by immunoSEQ multiplex PCR, and TCRdb holds only the in-frame ones, with some missing. The sample carries 110,000 to 150,000 clones, under 80% recorded once. V shed 3 bases and J shed 3 bases, with 12 bases lying between them. This CDR3 is 15 amino acids long. CDR1 SGHVS and CDR2 FQNEAQ come from the germline V gene. Sequencing was performed on PBMCs. V usage is TRBV7-8 and J usage is TRBJ2-1, with unresolved D. The TCR was taken from a male donor in good health and CMV-seronegative. CDR3 coding DNA: TGTGCCAGCAGCTTTAACAGCAAGCTCTACAATGAGCAGTTCTTC. Translation gives CASSFNSKLYNEQFF. The full variable domain, with the rest looked up from reference TRBV7-8 and TRBJ2-1, is GAGVSQSPRYKVAKRGQDVALRCDPISGHVSLFWYQQALGQGPEFLTYFQNEAQLDKSGLPSDRFFAERPEGSVSTLKIQRTQQEDSAVYLCASSFNSKLYNEQFFGPGTRLTVL.